This T cell receptor beta chain is drawn from a study of cytomegalovirus exposure and HLA in healthy donors. PCR employed 60 Vbeta and 13 Jbeta primers. The data were produced by immunoSEQ multiplex PCR, yet TCRdb's version contains in-frame clones alone and is incomplete. The data show about 130,000 clones, with roughly 71% seen just once and approximately 6.4% held by the top ten. In its sample, this clone was seen a few times. Its antigen is currently unknown. Overall study findings and caveats: Per a prior analysis, the majority of TCR beta V segments were productive roughly 90% or roughly 30% of the time.

Germline lookup yields CDR1 SGHKS and CDR2 YYEKEE (reference sequence). The ends were cut back, 3 bases at V and 5 bases at J, with 14 bases in the middle. The CDR3 loop spans 14 amino acids. The rearrangement joins TRBV5-5 to TRBJ1-1; unclear D gene. This TCR came from a woman aged 45 to 65 in good health and CMV-seropositive. Sequencing was done on a sample of PBMCs. The CDR3 region has the DNA TGTGCCAGCAGCTGGAGAAGCCGTGGGACTGAAGCTTTCTTT. This codes for CASSWRSRGTEAFF.